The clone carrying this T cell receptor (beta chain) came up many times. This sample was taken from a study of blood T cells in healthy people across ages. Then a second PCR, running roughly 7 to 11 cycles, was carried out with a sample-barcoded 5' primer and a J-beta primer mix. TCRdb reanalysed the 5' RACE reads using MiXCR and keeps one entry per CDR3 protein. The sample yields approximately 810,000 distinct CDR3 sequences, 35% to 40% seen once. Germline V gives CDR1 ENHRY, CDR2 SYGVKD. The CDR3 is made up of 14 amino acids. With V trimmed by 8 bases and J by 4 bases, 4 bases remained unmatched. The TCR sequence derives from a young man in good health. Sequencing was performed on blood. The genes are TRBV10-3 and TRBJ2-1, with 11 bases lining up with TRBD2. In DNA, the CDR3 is TGTGCCATCCGGCCTAGCGGGGGGTACAATGAGCAGTTCTTC. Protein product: CAIRPSGGYNEQFF.